A single sample is the source of the 2 T cell receptor beta chains below, sequenced in a study of OX40 agonist ivuxolimab in advanced cancers. Libraries were prepared by immunoSEQ multiplex PCR; TCRdb keeps only in-frame clonotypes and omits some of them. The sample gives about 71,000 clones, roughly 94% of which show up once; less than 20% is in the top ten. Sequencing used CD4+ or CD8+ T cells sorted from blood, obtained in a trial of the OX40 agonist ivuxolimab. These receptors all come from an adult with an advanced solid tumor such as melanoma, head and neck, liver or kidney cancer.

This rearrangement joins TRBV14 to TRBJ2-5; perhaps TRBD2 as D (6 bases). Germline V CDR1 and CDR2: SGHDN, FVKESK. The CDR3 runs to 14 residues. The V gene lost 5 bases and the J gene lost 2 bases, with 12 bases spanning the gap. CDR3 sequence reads: CASSSMGGQETQYF. CDR3 coding DNA: TGTGCCAGCAGCTCGATGGGGGGTCAAGAGACCCAGTACTTC.

This sequence joins TRBV4-1 and TRBJ2-2; 7 nucleotides line up with TRBD2. The CDR3 contains 13 residues. Germline assignment: CDR1 MGHRA and CDR2 YSYEKL. V lost 8 bases, J lost 0 bases, and 0 bases stayed unmatched. CDR3 nucleotides: TGCGCCAGCGGGAGGGCGAACACCGGGGAGCTGTTTTTT. This gives the protein CASGRANTGELFF.